Listed here are 30 T cell receptor beta chains from one sample, sequenced in a study of blood T cell repertoires in COVID-19. Sequenced by immunoSEQ multiplex PCR; TCRdb stores in-frame clones only, minus some. This sample carries some 290,000 clones, roughly 89% of them seen once, and the ten largest clones take roughly a tenth. The sequencing sample was made of PBMCs or T cells enriched from blood (not recorded which). These receptors all stem from a woman in her 30s who had recovered from COVID-19.

The J gene is TRBJ2-1, the V gene TRBV27; 9 positions match TRBD2. This CDR3 spans 15 amino acids. Germline CDR1 MNHEY, CDR2 SMNVEV (reference sequence). V gave up 8 bases and J gave up 2 bases; unmatched junction bases: 7. The CDR3 DNA sequence: TGTGCCAGCGGCGGGAGGGCCATCGCCTACAATGAGCAGTTCTTC. Protein sequence: CASGGRAIAYNEQFF.

The rearrangement joins TRBV15 to TRBJ2-2; 7 bases line up with TRBD2. This CDR3 comprises 17 residues. Trimming at V came to 0 bases and at J to 2 bases, leaving 6 bases not matched to a gene. The germline gives CDR1 LNHNV, CDR2 YYDKDF (reference sequence). The CDR3, as DNA: TGTGCCACCAGCAGAGATCGGCTAGCGGAAAACACCGGGGAGCTGTTTTTT. Encoded protein: CATSRDRLAENTGELFF.

This clone was observed a single time. J is TRBJ2-7 and V is TRBV4-1; 10 nucleotides match TRBD2. The J segment lost 3 bases and the V segment lost 2 bases, leaving 1 base of the junction unmatched. Germline CDR1 and CDR2: MGHRA and YSYEKL. The CDR3 consists of 14 residues. The CDR3 sequence is CASSQLAGDYEQYF. The DNA for the CDR3 is TGCGCCAGCAGCCAACTAGCGGGAGACTACGAGCAGTACTTC.

V is TRBV29-1 and J is TRBJ2-1, with 7 positions matching TRBD2. V lost 5 bases to trimming and J lost 6 bases; unmatched junction nucleotides: 10. There are 14 residues in the CDR3. Per the germline V gene, CDR1 is SQVTM and CDR2 is ANQGSEA. CDR3 in amino acids: CSVNNFGRSNEQFF. CDR3 DNA: TGCAGCGTTAACAATTTCGGGAGGTCCAATGAGCAGTTCTTC.

This chain connects TRBV7-2 to TRBJ1-2; 8 bases agree with TRBD1. CDR1 and CDR2 (germline): SGHTA, FQGNSA. The V segment lost 1 base and the J segment 6 bases; nucleotides outside the gene matches: 1. The CDR3 loop spans 13 amino acids. As DNA, the CDR3 is TGTGCCAGCAGCTTAGGGACAGGGAATGGCTACACCTTC. It codes for CASSLGTGNGYTF.

The J gene is TRBJ2-1, the V gene TRBV10-3, with 12 nucleotides matching TRBD2. Germline-derived CDR1 and CDR2 are ENHRY and SYGVKD. This CDR3 is 19 amino acids long. Trimming took 7 bases from V and 7 from J; bases not matched to a gene: 20. The CDR3: CAIKETGALTSGRGNEQFF. As DNA, the CDR3 is TGTGCCATCAAAGAGACAGGGGCCTTGACTAGCGGGAGAGGTAATGAGCAGTTCTTC.

The chain joins TRBV28 to TRBJ2-3; D is uncertain. This CDR3 has 14 residues. The germline CDR1 and CDR2 sequences are MDHEN and SYDVKM. The ends were cut back, 3 bases at V and 1 base at J, with 8 bases in the middle. CDR3 nucleotide sequence: TGTGCCAGCAGTTTTCCTCCCCGCACAGATACGCAGTATTTT. This translates into CASSFPPRTDTQYF.

This clone was seen once. V and J are TRBV13 and TRBJ2-2; weak D call: TRBD1 (6 bases). V gave up 4 bases and J gave up 6 bases, with 9 bases separating them. The CDR3 runs to 13 residues. Germline-derived CDR1 and CDR2 are PRHDT and FYEKMQ (reference sequence). Here the CDR3 DNA reads TGTGCCAGCAGCTCACAGGGCGCCGGGGAGCTGTTTTTT. It translates to CASSSQGAGELFF.

The rearrangement joins TRBV28 to TRBJ1-1; 8 bases are shared with TRBD1. This CDR3 is 16 amino acids long. The germline CDR1 and CDR2 sequences are MDHEN and SYDVKM. Germline trimming cut 4 bases from V and 1 base from J; bases unmatched to any gene: 8. In DNA, the CDR3 is TGTGCCAGCAGTTCACAAGACAGGGGCCAGAACACTGAAGCTTTCTTT. This sequence encodes CASSSQDRGQNTEAFF.

V gene TRBV7-6 combines with J gene TRBJ2-7, with D perhaps TRBD2 (6 bases). This CDR3 spans 17 amino acids. Germline values: CDR1 SGHVS, CDR2 FNYEAQ. Between the trimmed V and J ends, which lost 5 bases and 1 base, there was a span of 21 bases. Here the CDR3 reads CASSIDDSSGTSYEQYF. The DNA for the CDR3 is TGTGCCAGCAGCATTGACGATAGTAGCGGTACGTCCTACGAGCAGTACTTC.

The chain employs TRBV27 and TRBJ1-6, with D perhaps TRBD1 (5 bases). The germline gives CDR1 MNHEY, CDR2 SMNVEV (reference sequence). CDR3 length: 15 residues. V shed 2 bases and J shed 3 bases, with 8 bases lying between them. The CDR3: CASSLGQGYNSPLHF. The DNA of the CDR3 is TGTGCCAGCAGTTTAGGGCAGGGCTATAATTCACCCCTCCACTTT.

As DNA, the CDR3 is TGTGCCAGCAGTGGGGACAGGGTATTCTCCATATATTTT. Protein product: CASSGDRVFSIYF. V is TRBV27 and J is TRBJ1-3; 9 positions match TRBD1. The CDR3 loop spans 13 amino acids. The V gene's germline CDR1 is MNHEY and CDR2 SMNVEV (reference sequence). Germline trimming cut 5 bases from V and 11 bases from J; bases unmatched to any gene: 7.

V gene TRBV30 combines with J gene TRBJ2-7; TRBD2 matches 10 bases. This CDR3 contains 18 residues. Trimming cost V 3 bases and J 1 base; bases outside gene matches: 15. The germline V gene has CDR1 GTSNPN and CDR2 SVGIG (reference sequence). CDR3 nucleotide sequence: TGTGCCTGGAGAAAAAAGGGGACGACTAGCGGGTTTTCCTACGAGCAGTACTTC. Translating gives CAWRKKGTTSGFSYEQYF.

CDR3 nucleotide sequence: TGTGCCAGCAGTCCCGAACAGGGGGGCTCCTACAATGAGCAGTTCTTC. Protein: CASSPEQGGSYNEQFF. The genes are TRBV28 and TRBJ2-1; 8 nucleotides agree with TRBD1. Germline assignment: CDR1 MDHEN and CDR2 SYDVKM. J gave up 0 bases and V 5 bases, and 6 bases lay outside the gene matches. The CDR3 length is 16 residues.

This sequence joins TRBV5-1 and TRBJ2-2; TRBD1 is a possible D gene (6 bases). V dropped 4 bases and J dropped 1 base, with 20 bases sitting between them. Germline V gives CDR1 SGHRS, CDR2 YFSETQ. The CDR3 spans 18 residues. CDR3 amino acids: CASSPRTDLLVNTGELFF. CDR3 nucleotides: TGCGCCAGCAGCCCCCGGACAGACCTTCTCGTGAACACCGGGGAGCTGTTTTTT.

The V and J genes are TRBV7-2 and TRBJ2-3; the match to TRBD2 covers 12 bases. Germline V gene lookup returns CDR1 SGHTA and CDR2 FQGNSA. The CDR3 sequence is 17 residues long. V gave up 0 bases and J gave up 2 bases; unmatched junction bases: 3. In DNA, the CDR3 is TGTGCCAGCAGCTTAGCGGCTAGCGGGAGGGCCACAGATACGCAGTATTTT. Translated, it gives CASSLAASGRATDTQYF.

The chain recombines TRBV18 with TRBJ1-1, with a possible D match to TRBD1 (6 bases). Germline CDR1 reads KGHSH; CDR2 reads LQKENI. This CDR3 region has 16 residues. V dropped 0 bases and J dropped 2 bases, with 13 bases sitting between them. CDR3: CASSPPLGATNTEAFF. The CDR3 nucleotides are TGTGCCAGCTCACCACCGTTGGGGGCGACTAACACTGAAGCTTTCTTT.

The chain combines TRBV5-4 with TRBJ1-2; 8 positions agree with TRBD1. Looked up from germline, CDR1 is SGHNT and CDR2 is YYREEE (reference sequence). CDR3 length: 17 amino acids. Trimming cost V 0 bases and J 8 bases; bases outside gene matches: 15. The CDR3 DNA reads TGTGCCAGCAGCTTGGCCAGGGGGCGCATCCCCCAACGAGGCTACACCTTC. Translated: CASSLARGRIPQRGYTF.

V is TRBV24-1 and J is TRBJ1-5; 7 positions agree with TRBD1. Germline trimming cut 3 bases from V and 0 bases from J; bases unmatched to any gene: 4. The CDR3 totals 16 residues. Germline CDR1 KGHDR, CDR2 SFDVKD. The CDR3 nucleotides read TGTGCCACCAGTGATCACAGGGGCTATAGCAATCAGCCCCAGCATTTT. Translation gives CATSDHRGYSNQPQHF.

The V call is TRBV19, the J call TRBJ2-1; D gene ambiguous. The germline V and J ends were trimmed by 2 bases and 3 bases, with 11 bases remaining between them. CDR3 size: 15 residues. CDR1 is LNHDA and CDR2 is SQIVND in the germline V gene (reference sequence). This chain's CDR3 is CASSISQAFYNEQFF. CDR3 in DNA: TGTGCCAGTAGTATATCCCAGGCCTTCTACAATGAGCAGTTCTTC.

The chain has TRBV19 and TRBJ2-5, with TRBD2 matching over 11 bases. The V segment lost 7 bases and the J segment 5 bases; nucleotides outside the gene matches: 9. The CDR3 has 15 residues. CDR1 LNHDA and CDR2 SQIVND come from the germline V gene (reference sequence). DNA of the CDR3: TGTGCCAGTAAAGAGACTAGCGGGAAATGGGAGACCCAGTACTTC. Its protein is CASKETSGKWETQYF.

This rearrangement joins TRBV10-3 to TRBJ1-1, with TRBD1 identical over 9 bases. CDR1 and CDR2 (germline): ENHRY, SYGVKD. With V trimmed by 6 bases and J by 1 base, 3 bases remained unmatched. This CDR3 region has 14 residues. CDR3 DNA: TGTGCCATCAGGTCGGGACAGGGGAACACTGAAGCTTTCTTT. It yields the protein CAIRSGQGNTEAFF.

Notes on this clone: The junction departs from germline at one end; a sequencing error may be responsible. J is TRBJ2-1 and V is TRBV7-7, with TRBD2 matching over 8 bases. This CDR3 comprises 15 residues. Germline lookup yields CDR1 SSHAT and CDR2 FNYEAQ (reference sequence). The CDR3 sequence: CASSPLGLVVNEQFF. The CDR3 nucleotides are TGTGCTAGCAGCCCCTTGGGACTAGTGGTTAATGAGCAGTTCTTC.

This clone occurred a few times. This chain connects TRBV7-9 to TRBJ2-2; D might be TRBD2 (6 bases). The CDR3 totals 15 residues. Trimming took off 1 base at V and 6 bases at J, with 12 bases between the two ends. Germline V gene lookup returns CDR1 SEHNR and CDR2 FQNEAQ (reference sequence). The CDR3 protein is CASSLEYRGSGELFF. For the CDR3, the DNA is TGTGCCAGCAGCTTAGAATATCGGGGGTCCGGGGAGCTGTTTTTT.

V and J are TRBV27 and TRBJ2-3, with 7 bases matching TRBD1. The J segment lost 1 base and the V segment lost 5 bases, leaving 9 bases of the junction unmatched. The CDR3 consists of 16 residues. CDR1 and CDR2 from the germline V gene are MNHEY and SMNVEV (reference sequence). In DNA, the CDR3 is TGTGCCAGCAGTCGAATCGGGACAGAGGGCACAGATACGCAGTATTTT. It translates to CASSRIGTEGTDTQYF.

This clone was observed once. The rearrangement uses TRBV5-5 and TRBJ2-5; possible D gene TRBD2, 6 bases. Germline CDR1 is SGHKS and CDR2 is YYEKEE (reference sequence). The V gene lost 2 bases and the J gene lost 5 bases, with 16 bases spanning the gap. The CDR3 runs 15 residues. CDR3 sequence (DNA): TGTGCCAGCAGCTTCGAGACTAGTTTTCGGGAGACCCAGTACTTC. The encoded protein is CASSFETSFRETQYF.

V gene TRBV28 combines with J gene TRBJ2-3; 11 bases match TRBD2. The length of the CDR3 is 16 residues. V was clipped by 5 bases and J by 3 bases; unmatched bases: 7. From germline, CDR1 is MDHEN and CDR2 SYDVKM. CDR3 amino acids: CASSIGTSGGTDTQYF. The DNA of the CDR3 is TGTGCCAGCAGTATCGGGACTAGCGGAGGAACAGATACGCAGTATTTT.

The J gene is TRBJ1-2, the V gene TRBV6-2 or TRBV6-3; D is perhaps TRBD1 (5 bases). V was pared by 2 bases and J by 4 bases, with 14 bases between. This CDR3 is built from 15 residues. CDR1 and CDR2 (germline): MNHEY, SVGEGT. The CDR3 bases are TGTGCCAGCAGTTACCGACAGCCCGTGCTCTATGGCTACACCTTC. It codes for CASSYRQPVLYGYTF.

The rearrangement uses TRBV28 and TRBJ2-1; 8 nucleotides agree with TRBD2. The germline V gene has CDR1 MDHEN and CDR2 SYDVKM. Trimming removed 5 bases from V and 7 bases from J; junction bases left unmatched: 13. The length of the CDR3 is 16 residues. CDR3 sequence reads: CASSPGGAGGWNEQFF. CDR3 coding DNA: TGTGCCAGCAGTCCCGGTGGGGCGGGAGGATGGAATGAGCAGTTCTTC.

CDR3 protein: CSADTQGAYPNTEAFF. In DNA, the CDR3 is TGCAGCGCCGACACACAGGGGGCATACCCTAACACTGAAGCTTTCTTT. The chain joins TRBV29-1 to TRBJ1-1, with 9 bases matching TRBD1. The CDR3 runs to 16 residues. The J segment lost 2 bases and the V segment lost 7 bases, leaving 14 bases of the junction unmatched. Germline V gene lookup returns CDR1 SQVTM and CDR2 ANQGSEA.